This T cell receptor beta chain is from a study of shared clonotypes between healthy human individuals. Overall study results and limits: Depth of sequencing was expected to influence donor clonotype sharing. Naive subsets tended to show greater estimated richness than memory subsets.

Remarks on this clone: The antigen is undetermined.

Repertoires were generated with immunoSEQ multiplex PCR, while TCRdb's copy carries only in-frame clones and drops some. The sample lists approximately 1.5 million clones; 98% to 99% were seen once. CDR1 and CDR2 from the germline V gene are LNHNV and YYDKDF (reference sequence). With V trimmed by 1 base and J by 7 bases, 1 base remained unmatched. This CDR3 is 13 amino acids long. This sequence was found in a man aged 25-40 years in good health. What was sequenced was naive CD4+ T cells sorted from blood. The subset denotes: CD45RA+ positively selected. The chain links TRBV15 to TRBJ1-2; 9 bases align to TRBD1. The CDR3 region has the DNA TGTGCCACCAGCAGAGGACAGGGGGGTGGCTACACCTTC. Translated: CATSRGQGGGYTF. Full variable domain (remainder filled in from reference TRBV15 and TRBJ1-2): DAMVIQNPRYQVTQFGKPVTLSCSQTLNHNVMYWYQQKSSQAPKLLFHYYDKDFNNEADTPDNFQSRRPNTSFCFLDIRSPGLGDTAMYLCATSRGQGGGYTFGSGTRLTVV.